The 17 T cell receptor beta chains in this list originate from one sample, sequenced in a study of cytomegalovirus exposure and HLA in healthy donors. Using immunoSEQ multiplex PCR, the repertoire was profiled, and TCRdb retains in-frame clones only, with some absent. The sample carries approximately 300,000 clones, about nine tenths recorded once. The sample comprised PBMCs. These receptors came from a woman in her twenties or thirties in good health and CMV-seropositive.

The chain links TRBV20-1 to TRBJ1-1, with D uncertain. The V gene lost 4 bases and the J gene lost 4 bases, with 4 bases spanning the gap. The germline V gene has CDR1 DFQATT and CDR2 SNEGSKA (reference sequence). This CDR3 region has 10 residues. CDR3 in amino acids: CSAMGTEAFF. In nucleotides, the CDR3 is TGCAGTGCTATGGGCACTGAAGCTTTCTTT.

The V call is TRBV4-3, the J call TRBJ2-1, with D unclear. The CDR3 has 15 amino acids. CDR1 and CDR2 (germline): LGHNA, YSLEER. V was cut by 1 base and J by 4 bases, with 11 bases left in between. The CDR3 region has the DNA TGCGCCAGCAGCCAAGCCCACTCCGGATACAATGAGCAGTTCTTC. The encoded protein is CASSQAHSGYNEQFF.

This chain connects TRBV7-8 to TRBJ1-5; possible D gene TRBD1, 5 bases. Per the germline V gene, CDR1 is SGHVS and CDR2 is FQNEAQ. The V gene lost 5 bases and the J gene lost 6 bases, with 14 bases spanning the gap. This CDR3 region has 14 residues. CDR3 region: CASSPGEGSQPQHF. As DNA, the CDR3 is TGTGCCAGCAGCCCCGGGGAGGGGAGTCAGCCCCAGCATTTT.

This sequence joins TRBV28 and TRBJ1-1, with a weak D call TRBD1 (6 bases). The germline V gene encodes CDR1 MDHEN and CDR2 SYDVKM. There are 12 residues in the CDR3. Trimming stripped 10 bases from V and 5 bases from J, with 14 bases between. The CDR3 nucleotides read TGTGCCACCCGCGTCAGGGGTACTGAAGCTTTCTTT. It specifies CATRVRGTEAFF.

The chain links TRBV2 to TRBJ2-3, with 8 bases fitting TRBD1. The junction had 2 bases not matched to a gene; V was cut back by 5 bases and J by 4 bases. This CDR3 has 13 amino acids. Germline values: CDR1 SNHLY, CDR2 FYNNEI. As DNA, the CDR3 is TGTGCCAGCAGTACGGACAGGGCAGATACGCAGTATTTT. Its translation is CASSTDRADTQYF. The full variable domain, with the rest looked up from reference TRBV2 and TRBJ2-3, is EPEVTQTPSHQVTQMGQEVILRCVPISNHLYFYWYRQILGQKVEFLVSFYNNEISEKSEIFDDQFSVERPDGSNFTLKIRSTKLEDSAMYFCASSTDRADTQYFGPGTRLTVL.

This clone was seen a handful of times. V gene TRBV6-1 combines with J gene TRBJ1-2; D ambiguous. Trimming stripped 1 base from V and 4 bases from J, with 7 bases between. The CDR3 spans 13 residues. Germline CDR1 and CDR2: MNHNS and SASEGT. The CDR3 loop reads CASSEGYSYGYTF. CDR3 DNA sequence: TGTGCCAGCAGTGAAGGGTACAGCTATGGCTACACCTTC.

The genes are TRBV5-1 and TRBJ2-7; D unresolved. Germline loops: CDR1 SGHRS, CDR2 YFSETQ. Trimming pared 0 bases from V and 0 bases from J, leaving 10 bases between. This CDR3 is built from 15 residues. The CDR3 bases are TGCGCCAGCAGCTTGGGGGTAGATATCTCCTACGAGCAGTACTTC. It is translated as CASSLGVDISYEQYF.

This chain connects TRBV4-1 to TRBJ1-4, with TRBD1 as a possible D gene (6 bases). With 4 bases removed from V and 7 bases from J, the gap between germline ends came to 22 bases. CDR1 is MGHRA and CDR2 is YSYEKL in the germline V gene. The CDR3 is 17 residues long. The CDR3 DNA sequence: TGCGCCAGCAGCCCGATCTATTTAACAGGGTCAGTTGAAAAACTGTTTTTT. Its translation: CASSPIYLTGSVEKLFF.

In DNA form, the CDR3 reads TGCGCCAGCAAGTCGGGACAGGGGGATCAGCCCCAGCATTTT. Translating it yields CASKSGQGDQPQHF. The chain recombines TRBV5-1 with TRBJ1-5; 11 bases line up with TRBD1. With 6 bases clipped from V and 5 bases from J, the junction kept 4 bases outside the gene matches. The CDR3 length is 14 residues. CDR1 and CDR2 from the germline V gene are SGHRS and YFSETQ.

The rearrangement links TRBV5-1 to TRBJ2-3; the D is unclear. Germline CDR1 is SGHRS and CDR2 is YFSETQ. The CDR3 is 16 amino acids. The germline V and J ends were trimmed by 4 bases and 1 base, with 16 bases remaining between them. The CDR3 DNA is TGCGCCAGCAGCGGCCAGACGAGCCCAGGCACAGATACGCAGTATTTT. This codes for CASSGQTSPGTDTQYF.

This clone showed up just once. The chain couples TRBV27 to TRBJ1-4, with a weak D call TRBD1 (5 bases). The CDR3 contains 12 residues. V was cut by 3 bases and J by 8 bases, with 7 bases left in between. Germline V CDR1 and CDR2: MNHEY, SMNVEV (reference sequence). The CDR3 sequence: CASSFTGEKLFF. The CDR3 DNA follows: TGTGCCAGCAGTTTTACAGGCGAAAAACTGTTTTTT.

J is TRBJ1-4 and V is TRBV9; D remains unclear. The V and J ends lost 4 bases and 5 bases respectively, with 24 bases between them. The CDR3 extends over 18 amino acids. CDR1 and CDR2 from the germline V gene are SGDLS and YYNGEE. The CDR3 is CASSPTPAATNQNEKLFF. The CDR3 nucleotides read TGTGCCAGCAGCCCCACTCCAGCAGCGACGAATCAAAATGAAAAACTGTTTTTT.

The V gene is TRBV7-2, the J gene TRBJ2-1, with 9 bases that match TRBD2. CDR3 length equals 14 residues. J gave up 7 bases and V 5 bases, and 6 bases lay outside the gene matches. The germline gives CDR1 SGHTA, CDR2 FQGNSA. DNA for the CDR3: TGTGCCAGCAGCCCCGGGACTAGCATTAATGAGCAGTTCTTC. As protein: CASSPGTSINEQFF.

The V and J genes are TRBV11-2 and TRBJ2-5; D perhaps matches TRBD2 (6 bases). V shed 0 bases and J shed 2 bases, with 19 bases lying between them. Germline V gene data show CDR1 as SGHAT and CDR2 as FQNNGV. There are 18 residues in the CDR3. The CDR3 DNA reads as TGTGCCAGCAGCTTAGATTTTCGGTTGGAGGGGTTACAAGAGACCCAGTACTTC. Residues: CASSLDFRLEGLQETQYF.

Worth noting for this clone: Other DNA sequences in this specimen translate into the identical CDR3. This chain connects TRBV28 to TRBJ1-1; no clear D. From germline, CDR1 is MDHEN and CDR2 SYDVKM. V was cut by 4 bases and J by 1 base, with 7 bases left in between. The CDR3 totals 13 residues. CDR3 sequence reads: CASSWTGNTEAFF. CDR3 DNA sequence: TGTGCCAGCAGTTGGACGGGGAACACTGAAGCTTTCTTT.

The chain links TRBV9 to TRBJ2-2; 7 bases line up with TRBD2. CDR1 SGDLS and CDR2 YYNGEE come from the germline V gene. The CDR3 covers 18 residues. The junction had 18 bases not matched to a gene; V was cut back by 10 bases and J by 0 bases. CDR3 amino acids: CAHGGSPIHRTNTGELFF. As DNA, the CDR3 is TGTGCCCACGGGGGGTCACCAATACACAGAACGAACACCGGGGAGCTGTTTTTT.

V gene TRBV6-6 combines with J gene TRBJ1-2; 8 bases are shared with TRBD1. From germline, CDR1 is MNHNY and CDR2 SVGAGI (reference sequence). This CDR3 region has 12 residues. Losses at the gene ends were 5 bases for V and 7 bases for J; bases not matched to a gene: 3. The chain's CDR3 is CASSLQGGGYTF. In DNA form, the CDR3 reads TGTGCCAGCAGTCTACAGGGGGGTGGCTACACCTTC.